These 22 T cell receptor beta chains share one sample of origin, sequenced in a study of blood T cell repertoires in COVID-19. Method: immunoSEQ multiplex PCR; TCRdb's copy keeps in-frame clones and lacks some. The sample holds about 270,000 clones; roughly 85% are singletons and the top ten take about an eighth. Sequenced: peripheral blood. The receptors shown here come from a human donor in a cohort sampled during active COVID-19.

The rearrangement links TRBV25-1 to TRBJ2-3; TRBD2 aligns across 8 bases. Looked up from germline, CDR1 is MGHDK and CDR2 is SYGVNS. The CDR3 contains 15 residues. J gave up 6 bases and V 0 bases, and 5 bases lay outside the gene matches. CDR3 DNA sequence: TGTGCCAGCAGTGAATATACGGGAGGGATGGATACGCAGTATTTT. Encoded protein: CASSEYTGGMDTQYF. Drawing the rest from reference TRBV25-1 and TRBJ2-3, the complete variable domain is EADIYQTPRYLVIGTGKKITLECSQTMGHDKMYWYQQDPGMELHLIHYSYGVNSTEKGDLSSESTVSRIRTEHFPLTLESARPSHTSQYLCASSEYTGGMDTQYFGPGTRLTVL.

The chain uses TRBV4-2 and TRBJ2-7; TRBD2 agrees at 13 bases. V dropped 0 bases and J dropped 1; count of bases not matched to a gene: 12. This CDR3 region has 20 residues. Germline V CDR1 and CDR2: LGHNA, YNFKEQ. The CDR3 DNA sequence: TGTGCCAGCAGCCAAGAGGGGACTAGCGGGAATTTTCCTTTATCCTACGAGCAGTACTTC. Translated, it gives CASSQEGTSGNFPLSYEQYF.

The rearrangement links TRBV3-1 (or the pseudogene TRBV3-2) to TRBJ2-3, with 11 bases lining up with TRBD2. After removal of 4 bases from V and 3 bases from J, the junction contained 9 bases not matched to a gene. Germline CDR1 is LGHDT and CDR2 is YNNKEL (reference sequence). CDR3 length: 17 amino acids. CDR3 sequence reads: CASSPGLAGGRTDTQYF. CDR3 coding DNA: TGTGCCAGCAGCCCCGGCTTAGCGGGAGGGAGGACAGATACGCAGTATTTT.

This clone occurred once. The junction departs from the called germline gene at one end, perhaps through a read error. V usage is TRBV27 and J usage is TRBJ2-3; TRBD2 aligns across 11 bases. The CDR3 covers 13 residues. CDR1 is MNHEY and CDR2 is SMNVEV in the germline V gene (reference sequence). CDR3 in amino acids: CASSLSSRTSGHF. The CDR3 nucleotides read TGTGCCAGCAGTTTATCGTCCCGGACTAGCGGGCATTTT.

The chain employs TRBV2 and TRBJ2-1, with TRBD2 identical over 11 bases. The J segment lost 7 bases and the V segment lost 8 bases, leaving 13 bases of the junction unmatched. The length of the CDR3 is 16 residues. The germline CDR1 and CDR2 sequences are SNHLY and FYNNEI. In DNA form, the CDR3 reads TGTGCCAGCCGGCTGAGCGTAGGACTAGCGGGTAATGAGCAGTTCTTC. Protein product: CASRLSVGLAGNEQFF.

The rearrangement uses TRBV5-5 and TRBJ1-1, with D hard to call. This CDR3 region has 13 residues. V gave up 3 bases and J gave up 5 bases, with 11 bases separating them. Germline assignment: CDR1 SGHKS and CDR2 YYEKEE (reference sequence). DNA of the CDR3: TGTGCCAGCAGCTCCGTCGGGAAAACTGAAGCTTTCTTT. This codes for CASSSVGKTEAFF.

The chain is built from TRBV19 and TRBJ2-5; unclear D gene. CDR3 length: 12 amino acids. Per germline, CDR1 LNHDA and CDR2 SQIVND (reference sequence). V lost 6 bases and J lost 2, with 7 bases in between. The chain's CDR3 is CASRESQETQYF. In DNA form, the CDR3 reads TGTGCCAGTAGGGAGAGTCAAGAGACCCAGTACTTC.

The chain's CDR3 is CASSQGGNLSPLHF. CDR3 bases: TGTGCCAGCAGTCAAGGCGGGAACCTTTCACCCCTCCACTTT. This chain uses TRBV28 with TRBJ1-6; D ambiguous. V was pared by 5 bases and J by 9 bases, with 14 bases between. Germline V gives CDR1 MDHEN, CDR2 SYDVKM. The CDR3 is 14 residues long.

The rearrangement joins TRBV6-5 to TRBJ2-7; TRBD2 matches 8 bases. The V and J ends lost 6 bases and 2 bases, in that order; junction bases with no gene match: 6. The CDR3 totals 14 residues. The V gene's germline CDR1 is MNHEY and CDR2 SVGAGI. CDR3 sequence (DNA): TGTGCCAGCAGCTCTGGGACTAGACCCTACGAGCAGTACTTC. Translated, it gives CASSSGTRPYEQYF.

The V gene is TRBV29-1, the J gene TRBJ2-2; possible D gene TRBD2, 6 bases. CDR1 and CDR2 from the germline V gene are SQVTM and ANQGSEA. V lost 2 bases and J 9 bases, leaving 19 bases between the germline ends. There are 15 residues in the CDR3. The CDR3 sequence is CSVEIREFGGRELFF. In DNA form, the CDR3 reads TGCAGCGTTGAAATCCGGGAGTTCGGTGGCCGGGAGCTGTTTTTT.

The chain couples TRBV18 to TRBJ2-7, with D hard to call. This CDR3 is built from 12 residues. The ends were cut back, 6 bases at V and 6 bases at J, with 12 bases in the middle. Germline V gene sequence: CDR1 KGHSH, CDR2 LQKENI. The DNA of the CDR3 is TGTGCCAGCTCCCCTGTGGTCGGCGAGCAGTACTTC. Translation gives CASSPVVGEQYF.

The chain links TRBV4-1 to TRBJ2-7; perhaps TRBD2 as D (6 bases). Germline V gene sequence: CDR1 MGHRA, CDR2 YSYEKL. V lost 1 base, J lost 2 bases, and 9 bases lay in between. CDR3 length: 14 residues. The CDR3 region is CASSQAPGAYEQYF. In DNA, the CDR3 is TGCGCCAGCAGCCAAGCCCCGGGGGCCTACGAGCAGTACTTC.

The CDR3 nucleotides read TGTGCCAGCAGCCAAGACAGTCGGAACACTGAAGCTTTCTTT. It translates to CASSQDSRNTEAFF. The chain links TRBV3-1 (or the pseudogene TRBV3-2) to TRBJ1-1; unclear D gene. V lost 0 bases and J lost 1, with 6 bases in between. CDR1 and CDR2 (germline): LGHDT, YNNKEL (reference sequence). The CDR3 runs to 14 residues.

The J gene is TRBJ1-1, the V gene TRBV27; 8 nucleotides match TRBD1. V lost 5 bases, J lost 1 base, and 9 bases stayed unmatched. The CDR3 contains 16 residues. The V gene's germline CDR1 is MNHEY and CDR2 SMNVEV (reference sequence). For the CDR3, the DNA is TGTGCCAGCAGTGGAAGGACAGGGCGAGGGAACACTGAAGCTTTCTTT. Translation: CASSGRTGRGNTEAFF.

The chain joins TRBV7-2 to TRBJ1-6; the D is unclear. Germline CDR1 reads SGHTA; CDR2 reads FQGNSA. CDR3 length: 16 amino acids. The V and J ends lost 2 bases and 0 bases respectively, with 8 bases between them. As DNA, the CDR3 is TGTGCCAGCAGCTTACGGGAGAGCTCCTATAATTCACCCCTCCACTTT. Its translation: CASSLRESSYNSPLHF. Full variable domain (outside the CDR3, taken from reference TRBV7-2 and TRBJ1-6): GAGVSQSPSNKVTEKGKDVELRCDPISGHTALYWYRQSLGQGLEFLIYFQGNSAPDKSGLPSDRFSAERTGGSVSTLTIQRTQQEDSAVYLCASSLRESSYNSPLHFGNGTRLTVT.

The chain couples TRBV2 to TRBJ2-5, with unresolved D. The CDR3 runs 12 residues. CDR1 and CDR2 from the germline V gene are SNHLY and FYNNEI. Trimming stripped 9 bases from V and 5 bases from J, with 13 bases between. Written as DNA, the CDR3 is TGTGCCAGTCGACAATTACGGGAGACCCAGTACTTC. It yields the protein CASRQLRETQYF.

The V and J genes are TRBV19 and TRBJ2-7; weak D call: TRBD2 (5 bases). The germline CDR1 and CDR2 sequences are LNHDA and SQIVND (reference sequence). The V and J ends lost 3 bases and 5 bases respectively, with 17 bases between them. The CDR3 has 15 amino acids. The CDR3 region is CASSIPGSLAHEQYF. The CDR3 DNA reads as TGTGCCAGTAGTATTCCGGGATCTCTGGCACACGAGCAGTACTTC. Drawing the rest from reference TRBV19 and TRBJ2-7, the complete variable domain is DGGITQSPKYLFRKEGQNVTLSCEQNLNHDAMYWYRQDPGQGLRLIYYSQIVNDFQKGDIAEGYSVSREKKESFPLTVTSAQKNPTAFYLCASSIPGSLAHEQYFGPGTRLTVT.

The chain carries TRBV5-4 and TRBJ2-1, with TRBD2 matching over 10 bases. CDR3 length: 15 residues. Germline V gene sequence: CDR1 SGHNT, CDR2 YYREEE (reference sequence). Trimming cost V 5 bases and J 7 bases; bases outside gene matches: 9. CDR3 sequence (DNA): TGTGCCAGCAGTTCCGGGACTAGCGTAGGGAATGAGCAGTTCTTC. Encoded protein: CASSSGTSVGNEQFF. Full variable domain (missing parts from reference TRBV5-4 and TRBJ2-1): ETGVTQSPTHLIKTRGQQVTLRCSSQSGHNTVSWYQQALGQGPQFIFQYYREEENGRGNFPPRFSGLQFPNYSSELNVNALELDDSALYLCASSSGTSVGNEQFFGPGTRLTVL.

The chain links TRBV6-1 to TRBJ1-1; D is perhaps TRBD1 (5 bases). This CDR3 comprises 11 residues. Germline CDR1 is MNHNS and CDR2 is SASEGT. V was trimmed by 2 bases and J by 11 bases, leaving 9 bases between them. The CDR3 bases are TGTGCCAGCAGTGAATGGGGGGGGGCTTTCTTT. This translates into CASSEWGGAFF.

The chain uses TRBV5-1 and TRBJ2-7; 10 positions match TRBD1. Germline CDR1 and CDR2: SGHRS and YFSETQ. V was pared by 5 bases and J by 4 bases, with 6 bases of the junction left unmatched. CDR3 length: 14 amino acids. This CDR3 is CASRSPGQGYEQYF. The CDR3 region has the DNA TGCGCCAGCAGGTCTCCGGGACAGGGGTACGAGCAGTACTTC.

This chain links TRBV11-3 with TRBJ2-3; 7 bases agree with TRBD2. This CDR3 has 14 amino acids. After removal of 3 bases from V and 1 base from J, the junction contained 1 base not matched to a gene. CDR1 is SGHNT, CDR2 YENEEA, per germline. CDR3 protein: CASSFRGGTDTQYF. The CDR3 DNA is TGTGCCAGCAGCTTCCGGGGGGGCACAGATACGCAGTATTTT.

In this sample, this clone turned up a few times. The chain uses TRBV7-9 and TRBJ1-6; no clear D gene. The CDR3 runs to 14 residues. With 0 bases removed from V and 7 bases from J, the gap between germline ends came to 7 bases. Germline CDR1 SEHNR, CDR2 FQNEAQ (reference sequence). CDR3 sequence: CASSLAAGNSPLHF. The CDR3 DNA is TGTGCCAGCAGCTTAGCTGCAGGAAATTCACCCCTCCACTTT.